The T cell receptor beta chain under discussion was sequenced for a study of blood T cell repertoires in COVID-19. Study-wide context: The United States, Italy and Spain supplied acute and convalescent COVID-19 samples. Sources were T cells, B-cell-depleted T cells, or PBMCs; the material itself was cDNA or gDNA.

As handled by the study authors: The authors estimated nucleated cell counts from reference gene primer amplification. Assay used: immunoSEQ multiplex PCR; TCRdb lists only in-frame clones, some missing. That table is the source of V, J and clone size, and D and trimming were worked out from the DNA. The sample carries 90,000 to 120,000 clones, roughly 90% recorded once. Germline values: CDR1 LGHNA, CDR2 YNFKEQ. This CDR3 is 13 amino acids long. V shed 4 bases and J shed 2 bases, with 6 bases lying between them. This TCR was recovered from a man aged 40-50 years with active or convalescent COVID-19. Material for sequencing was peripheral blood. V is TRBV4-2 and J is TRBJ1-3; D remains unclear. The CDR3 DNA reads TGTGCCAGCAGCCGTGGAGCTGGAAACACCATATATTTT. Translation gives CASSRGAGNTIYF.